This T cell receptor beta chain was recovered during a study of blood T cell repertoires in COVID-19. Turning to the study itself: In each case, the material was cDNA or gDNA derived from T cells, B-cell-depleted T cells, or PBMCs.

Generated by immunoSEQ multiplex PCR, the TCRdb table keeps only in-frame clones and is missing some. The table has roughly 77,000 clones, around 77% seen once; the top ten hold around 9.5%. Germline V gene sequence: CDR1 SEHNR, CDR2 FQNEAQ (reference sequence). V dropped 1 base and J dropped 2 bases, with 12 bases sitting between them. The CDR3 extends over 15 amino acids. This chain connects TRBV7-9 to TRBJ2-7, with a weak D call TRBD1 (6 bases). The sequence came from a human donor in a cohort sampled during active COVID-19. Sequenced sample: peripheral blood. Written as DNA, the CDR3 is TGTGCCAGCAGCTTAGGGGCAGGGGTTACCTACGAGCAGTACTTC. Translation: CASSLGAGVTYEQYF.